The 20 T cell receptor beta chains reported below all come from one sample, sequenced in a study of early T cells in non-severe SARS-CoV-2 infection. TCRdb ran MiXCR on the 5' RACE reads and lists one entry per CDR3 protein. The sample carries 70,000 to 95,000 distinct CDR3 sequences, 10% to 12% recorded once. The material sequenced was whole blood. These receptors came from an adult who was a healthcare worker with PCR-confirmed SARS-CoV-2 infection or an uninfected control (not recorded which).

This clonotype was seen a handful of times. The chain combines TRBV19 with TRBJ2-3; 8 bases line up with TRBD1. Germline V CDR1 and CDR2: LNHDA, SQIVND (reference sequence). The CDR3 sequence is 15 residues long. V lost 0 bases to trimming and J lost 6 bases; unmatched junction nucleotides: 5. The chain's CDR3 is CASSIEVTGGDTQYF. CDR3 nucleotide sequence: TGTGCCAGTAGTATAGAAGTTACAGGGGGGGATACGCAGTATTTT.

This clonotype was seen many times. A much larger clone lies a single base off, so this may be a read error. V usage is TRBV5-4 and J usage is TRBJ1-1; 8 positions match TRBD1. Germline CDR1 reads SGHNT; CDR2 reads YYREEE (reference sequence). The CDR3 sequence is 14 residues long. For the CDR3, the DNA is TGTGCCAGCAACCGACAGGGGTTGAACACTGAAGTTTTCTTT. Translating it yields CASNRQGLNTEVFF.

V usage is TRBV12-3 or TRBV12-4 and J usage is TRBJ2-2; 10 nucleotides align to TRBD1. The junction had 13 bases not matched to a gene; V was cut back by 5 bases and J by 4 bases. The CDR3 runs to 18 residues. The CDR3, as DNA: TGTGCCAGCAGTCTCCGGGACAGGGGCACTCGCGGCACCGGGGAGCTGTTTTTT. This gives the protein CASSLRDRGTRGTGELFF.

This clonotype was recorded many times. This chain joins TRBV5-1 and TRBJ1-6, with 10 bases identical to TRBD1. CDR1 and CDR2 from the germline V gene are SGHRS and YFSETQ. V lost 4 bases to trimming and J lost 11 bases; unmatched junction nucleotides: 6. This CDR3 has 14 residues. CDR3 nucleotides: TGCGCCAGCAGCCCAGGACAGGGGGGTACACCCCTCCACTTT. Protein: CASSPGQGGTPLHF. Variable domain in full (rest from reference TRBV5-1 and TRBJ1-6): KAGVTQTPRYLIKTRGQQVTLSCSPISGHRSVSWYQQTPGQGLQFLFEYFSETQRNKGNFPGRFSGRQFSNSRSEMNVSTLELGDSALYLCASSPGQGGTPLHFGNGTRLTVT.

The sample holds many counts of this clonotype. V and J are TRBV19 and TRBJ2-7; 8 positions match TRBD1. Looked up from germline, CDR1 is LNHDA and CDR2 is SQIVND (reference sequence). The CDR3 loop spans 16 amino acids. V lost 5 bases, J lost 3 bases, and 12 bases stayed unmatched. The CDR3 region is CASSAPDRAPLYEQYF. CDR3 sequence (DNA): TGTGCCAGTAGTGCGCCGGACAGGGCCCCTCTCTACGAGCAGTACTTC. Full variable domain (outside the CDR3, taken from reference TRBV19 and TRBJ2-7): DGGITQSPKYLFRKEGQNVTLSCEQNLNHDAMYWYRQDPGQGLRLIYYSQIVNDFQKGDIAEGYSVSREKKESFPLTVTSAQKNPTAFYLCASSAPDRAPLYEQYFGPGTRLTVT.

Only a few counts were recorded for this clonotype. V gene TRBV6-2 or TRBV6-3 combines with J gene TRBJ2-7; D gene ambiguous. Germline V lookup: CDR1 MNHEY, CDR2 SVGEGT. The V end was cut by 0 bases, the J end by 4 bases, with 7 bases between. The CDR3 extends over 13 amino acids. This CDR3 reads CASSYSERYEQYF. The CDR3 region has the DNA TGTGCCAGCAGTTACTCAGAGAGGTACGAGCAGTACTTC.

This clonotype was found many times. The chain uses TRBV20-1 and TRBJ1-5, with TRBD1 matching over 8 bases. Germline-derived CDR1 and CDR2 are DFQATT and SNEGSKA (reference sequence). The V and J ends lost 5 bases and 2 bases, in that order; junction bases with no gene match: 8. CDR3 size: 15 residues. CDR3 DNA sequence: TGCAGTGCTGGACTCGGACAGGGCCGCAATCAGCCCCAGCATTTT. It translates to CSAGLGQGRNQPQHF.

The chain is built from TRBV7-8 and TRBJ1-6, with D hard to call. In germline, CDR1 is SGHVS, CDR2 FQNEAQ. This CDR3 has 12 amino acids. The V and J ends lost 5 bases and 6 bases respectively, with 5 bases between them. CDR3 nucleotides: TGTGCCAGCAGCGCGGGTAATTCACCCCTCCACTTT. Translation gives CASSAGNSPLHF.

At least ten counts were recorded for this clonotype. V is TRBV20-1 and J is TRBJ1-5; a weak D match, TRBD1 (5 bases). CDR3 length: 16 amino acids. CDR1 and CDR2 from the germline V gene are DFQATT and SNEGSKA (reference sequence). V shed 0 bases and J shed 8 bases, with 20 bases lying between them. CDR3 region: CSARDRLGGSWEPQHF. In DNA form, the CDR3 reads TGCAGTGCTAGAGACCGACTGGGGGGGTCCTGGGAGCCCCAGCATTTT.

This clonotype was recorded many times. V is TRBV27 and J is TRBJ2-5; D ambiguous. The CDR3 runs to 16 residues. Germline-derived CDR1 and CDR2 are MNHEY and SMNVEV (reference sequence). Trimming pared 1 base from V and 0 bases from J, leaving 12 bases between. The CDR3 protein is CASSLFSIAYQETQYF. The DNA for the CDR3 is TGTGCCAGCAGTTTATTTTCGATCGCGTACCAAGAGACCCAGTACTTC.

The table lists this clonotype with many counts. This chain links TRBV20-1 with TRBJ2-1; possible D gene TRBD2, 6 bases. V gave up 4 bases and J gave up 4 bases, with 11 bases separating them. The CDR3 has 13 residues. Germline values: CDR1 DFQATT, CDR2 SNEGSKA (reference sequence). The CDR3 DNA reads as TGCAGTGCTACGGAGGGGCCTTACAATGAGCAGTTCTTC. Amino acid sequence: CSATEGPYNEQFF.

This clonotype was picked up a small number of times. The chain carries TRBV18 and TRBJ2-7, with D perhaps being TRBD1 or TRBD2 (5 bases each). The CDR3 has 14 residues. The V and J ends lost 1 base and 5 bases respectively, with 12 bases between them. CDR1 is KGHSH, CDR2 LQKENI, per germline. The CDR3 spells CASSPQVREHEQYF. The CDR3 DNA reads as TGTGCCAGCTCACCACAGGTCAGGGAGCACGAGCAGTACTTC. Drawing the rest from reference TRBV18 and TRBJ2-7, the complete variable domain is NAGVMQNPRHLVRRRGQEARLRCSPMKGHSHVYWYRQLPEEGLKFMVYLQKENIIDESGMPKERFSAEFPKEGPSILRIQQVVRGDSAAYFCASSPQVREHEQYFGPGTRLTVT.

This clonotype came up many times. CDR3 in DNA: TGCGCCAGCAGCCGAGAGTACGGGAGCCTACCCGAGCAGTACTTC. Translation gives CASSREYGSLPEQYF. The chain recombines TRBV5-1 with TRBJ2-7; a possible D gene is TRBD2 (6 bases). Trimming stripped 4 bases from V and 6 bases from J, with 20 bases between. This CDR3 contains 15 residues. Germline assignment: CDR1 SGHRS and CDR2 YFSETQ.

This clonotype was picked up a small number of times. CDR3 in amino acids: CASSVAPHETQYF. DNA for the CDR3: TGTGCCAGCAGCGTAGCCCCCCACGAGACCCAGTACTTC. This chain connects TRBV9 to TRBJ2-5; D remains unclear. Germline CDR1 and CDR2: SGDLS and YYNGEE. V was cut by 0 bases and J by 5 bases, with 8 bases left in between. The CDR3 totals 13 residues.

This clonotype appeared a few times. This chain uses TRBV10-2 with TRBJ1-6; no definite D call. Germline CDR1 is WSHSY and CDR2 is SAAADI. Trimming removed 2 bases at V and 6 bases at J, with 5 bases between. CDR3 length: 13 residues. CDR3 residues: CASSEASNSPLHF. CDR3 DNA: TGCGCCAGCAGTGAGGCCAGTAATTCACCCCTCCACTTT.

The chain links TRBV10-3 to TRBJ1-1, with 9 bases aligning to TRBD1. Trimming at V came to 5 bases and at J to 6 bases, leaving 7 bases not matched to a gene. Looked up from germline, CDR1 is ENHRY and CDR2 is SYGVKD. The CDR3 has 14 residues. The CDR3 sequence is CAISSDRGVAEAFF. In DNA form, the CDR3 reads TGTGCCATCAGTAGTGACAGGGGGGTCGCTGAAGCTTTCTTT.

The sample holds a few counts of this clonotype. The rearrangement uses TRBV29-1 and TRBJ2-7; 8 bases are shared with TRBD2. Losses at the gene ends were 1 base for V and 5 bases for J; bases not matched to a gene: 1. The CDR3 is 12 amino acids. Germline CDR1 SQVTM, CDR2 ANQGSEA. In DNA form, the CDR3 reads TGCAGCGTTGAAGCCGGGGGGGACGAGCAGTACTTC. Its protein product is CSVEAGGDEQYF.

V usage is TRBV6-2 or TRBV6-3 and J usage is TRBJ2-5; TRBD1 matches 8 bases. Germline-derived CDR1 and CDR2 are MNHEY and SVGEGT. The V gene end was trimmed by 2 bases and the J gene end by 4 bases; junction bases not matched to a gene: 9. The CDR3 extends over 16 amino acids. The CDR3 loop reads CASSYTSPGTGETQYF. CDR3 DNA: TGTGCCAGCAGTTACACGAGCCCCGGGACAGGAGAGACCCAGTACTTC.

This clonotype was counted between two and nine times. This chain connects TRBV30 to TRBJ1-1; 7 positions agree with TRBD1. CDR1 is GTSNPN and CDR2 is SVGIG in the germline V gene (reference sequence). With 4 bases clipped from V and 0 bases from J, the junction kept 8 bases outside the gene matches. The CDR3 is 15 amino acids. The DNA of the CDR3 is TGTGCCTGGAACTACCGGGACAGAGTGAACACTGAAGCTTTCTTT. Its translation is CAWNYRDRVNTEAFF.

This clonotype was observed at least ten times. The chain recombines TRBV6-2 or TRBV6-3 with TRBJ2-7, with 8 bases that match TRBD1. This CDR3 is built from 13 residues. Germline V gives CDR1 MNHEY, CDR2 SVGEGT. The V segment lost 7 bases and the J segment 1 base; nucleotides outside the gene matches: 3. CDR3 sequence reads: CASTGQESYEQYF. DNA of the CDR3: TGTGCCAGCACGGGACAGGAGTCCTACGAGCAGTACTTC.